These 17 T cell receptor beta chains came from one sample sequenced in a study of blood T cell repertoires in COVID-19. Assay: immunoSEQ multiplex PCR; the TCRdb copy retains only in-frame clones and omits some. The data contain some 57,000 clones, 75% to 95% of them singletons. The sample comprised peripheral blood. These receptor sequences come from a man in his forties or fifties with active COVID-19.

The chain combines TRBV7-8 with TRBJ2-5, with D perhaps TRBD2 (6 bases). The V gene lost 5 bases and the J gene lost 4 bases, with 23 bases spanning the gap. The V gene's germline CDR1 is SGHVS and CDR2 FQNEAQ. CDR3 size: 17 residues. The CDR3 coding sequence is TGTGCCAGCAGCCCGCGGGACGGCGGAGGTCGGGGAGAGACCCAGTACTTC. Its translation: CASSPRDGGGRGETQYF.

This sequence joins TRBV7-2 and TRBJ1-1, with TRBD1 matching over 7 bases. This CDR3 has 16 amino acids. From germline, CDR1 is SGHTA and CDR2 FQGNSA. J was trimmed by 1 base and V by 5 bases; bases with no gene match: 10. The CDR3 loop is CASSMTSRTGNTEAFF. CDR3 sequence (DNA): TGTGCCAGCAGCATGACCTCACGGACAGGGAACACTGAAGCTTTCTTT.

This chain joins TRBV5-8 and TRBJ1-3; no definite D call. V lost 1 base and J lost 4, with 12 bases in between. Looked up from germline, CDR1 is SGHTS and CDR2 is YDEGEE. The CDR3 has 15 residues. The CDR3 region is CASSLLLGRGNTIYF. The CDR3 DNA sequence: TGTGCCAGCAGCTTGTTACTGGGGAGAGGAAACACCATATATTTT.

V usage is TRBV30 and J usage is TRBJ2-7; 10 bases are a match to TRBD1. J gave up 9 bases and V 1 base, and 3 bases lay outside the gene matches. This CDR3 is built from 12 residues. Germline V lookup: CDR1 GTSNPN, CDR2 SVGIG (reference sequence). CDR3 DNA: TGTGCCTGGAGTGAAGGACAGGGGGGGCAGTACTTC. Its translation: CAWSEGQGGQYF.

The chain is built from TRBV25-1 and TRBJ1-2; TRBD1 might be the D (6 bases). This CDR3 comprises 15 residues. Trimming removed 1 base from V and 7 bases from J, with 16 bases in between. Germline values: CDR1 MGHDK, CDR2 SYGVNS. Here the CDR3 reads CASSESPLGGSGYTF. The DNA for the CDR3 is TGTGCCAGCAGTGAATCCCCCCTAGGGGGTAGTGGCTACACCTTC.

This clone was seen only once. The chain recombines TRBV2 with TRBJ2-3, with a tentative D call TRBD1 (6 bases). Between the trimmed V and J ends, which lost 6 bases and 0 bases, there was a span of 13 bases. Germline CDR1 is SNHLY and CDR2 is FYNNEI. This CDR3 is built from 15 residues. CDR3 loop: CASRLDRSSTDTQYF. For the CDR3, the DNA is TGTGCCAGCAGGCTAGACAGGTCTAGCACAGATACGCAGTATTTT.

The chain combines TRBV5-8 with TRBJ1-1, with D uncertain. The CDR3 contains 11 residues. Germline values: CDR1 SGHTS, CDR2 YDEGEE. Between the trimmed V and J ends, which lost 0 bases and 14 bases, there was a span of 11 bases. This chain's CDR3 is CASSLAREWFF. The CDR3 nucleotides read TGTGCCAGCAGCTTGGCCCGTGAGTGGTTCTTT.

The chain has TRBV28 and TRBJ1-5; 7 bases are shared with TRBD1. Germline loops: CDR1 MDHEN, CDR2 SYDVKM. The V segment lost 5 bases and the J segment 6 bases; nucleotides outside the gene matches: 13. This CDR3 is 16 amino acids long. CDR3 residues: CASSLGAGGFGQPQHF. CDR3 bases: TGTGCCAGCAGTCTGGGAGCAGGGGGTTTCGGTCAGCCCCAGCATTTT.

This CDR3 is CSARQDMNTEAFF. CDR3 DNA: TGCAGCGCCAGACAAGACATGAACACTGAAGCTTTCTTT. This chain uses TRBV29-1 with TRBJ1-1; no clear D. CDR1 and CDR2 from the germline V gene are SQVTM and ANQGSEA. V lost 7 bases to trimming and J lost 0 bases, with 12 bases between them. The CDR3 spans 13 residues.

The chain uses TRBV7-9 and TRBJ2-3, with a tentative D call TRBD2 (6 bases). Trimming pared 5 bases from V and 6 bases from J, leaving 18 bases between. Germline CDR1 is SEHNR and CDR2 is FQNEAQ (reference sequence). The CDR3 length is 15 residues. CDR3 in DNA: TGTGCCAGCAGCCTAGGGGAGTGGAGGGAGGATACGCAGTATTTT. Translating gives CASSLGEWREDTQYF. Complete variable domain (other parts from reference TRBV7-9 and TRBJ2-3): DTGVSQNPRHKITKRGQNVTFRCDPISEHNRLYWYRQTLGQGPEFLTYFQNEAQLEKSRLLSDRFSAERPKGSFSTLEIQRTEQGDSAMYLCASSLGEWREDTQYFGPGTRLTVL.

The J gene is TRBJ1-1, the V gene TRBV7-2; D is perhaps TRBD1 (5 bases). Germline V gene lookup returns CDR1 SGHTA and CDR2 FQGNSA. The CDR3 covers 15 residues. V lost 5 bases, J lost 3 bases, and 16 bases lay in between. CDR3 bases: TGTGCCAGCAGCGCTCCAGGGTTTAGGGACACTGAAGCTTTCTTT. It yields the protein CASSAPGFRDTEAFF.

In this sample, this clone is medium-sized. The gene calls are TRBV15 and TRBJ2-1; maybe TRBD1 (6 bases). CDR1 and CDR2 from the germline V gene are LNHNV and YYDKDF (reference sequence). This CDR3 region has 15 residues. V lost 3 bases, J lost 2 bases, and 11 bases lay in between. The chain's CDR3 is CATSSRSGAYNEQFF. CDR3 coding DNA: TGTGCCACCAGCAGTCGATCAGGGGCCTACAATGAGCAGTTCTTC.

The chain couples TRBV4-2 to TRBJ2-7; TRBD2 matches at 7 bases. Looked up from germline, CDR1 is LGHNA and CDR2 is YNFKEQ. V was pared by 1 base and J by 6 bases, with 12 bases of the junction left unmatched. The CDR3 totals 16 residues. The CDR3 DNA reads TGTGCCAGCAGCCAAGTTGGGAGGGACTCGCCGGGCGAGCAGTACTTC. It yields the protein CASSQVGRDSPGEQYF.

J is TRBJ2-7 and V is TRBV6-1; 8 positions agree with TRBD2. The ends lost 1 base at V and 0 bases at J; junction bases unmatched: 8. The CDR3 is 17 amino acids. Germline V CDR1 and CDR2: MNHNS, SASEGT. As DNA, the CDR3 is TGTGCCAGCAGTGAAGGTTGGCGGGGGGAGGTCTCCTACGAGCAGTACTTC. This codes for CASSEGWRGEVSYEQYF.

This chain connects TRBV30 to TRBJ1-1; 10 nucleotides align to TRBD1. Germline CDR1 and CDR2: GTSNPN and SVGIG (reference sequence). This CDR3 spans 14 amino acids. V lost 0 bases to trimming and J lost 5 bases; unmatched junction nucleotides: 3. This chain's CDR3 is CAWSVGDRGTEAFF. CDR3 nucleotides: TGTGCCTGGAGTGTCGGGGACAGGGGTACTGAAGCTTTCTTT.

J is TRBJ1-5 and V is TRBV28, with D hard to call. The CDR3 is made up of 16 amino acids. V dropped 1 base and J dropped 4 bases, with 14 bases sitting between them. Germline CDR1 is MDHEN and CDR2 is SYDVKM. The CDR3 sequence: CASSLSSGVRNQPQHF. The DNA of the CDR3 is TGTGCCAGCAGTTTATCTTCCGGGGTGAGGAATCAGCCCCAGCATTTT.

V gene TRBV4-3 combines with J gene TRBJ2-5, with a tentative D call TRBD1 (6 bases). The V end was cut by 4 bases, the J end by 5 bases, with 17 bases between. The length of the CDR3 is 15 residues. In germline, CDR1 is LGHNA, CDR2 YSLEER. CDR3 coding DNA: TGCGCCAGCAGCCGAAACAGGGCTACAGGGGAGACCCAGTACTTC. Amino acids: CASSRNRATGETQYF.